This TCR beta chain was identified during a study of shared clonotypes between healthy human individuals. The study's findings and limits: The expectation was that sequencing depth would affect clonotype sharing among donors.

Trimming pared 2 bases from V and 8 bases from J, leaving 9 bases between. The CDR3 contains 12 residues. Germline values: CDR1 SNHLY, CDR2 FYNNEI. To note about this clone: As yet, its antigen is unknown.

It was about 210 ng DNA, 31,000 or so T cell genomes, that sorted-subset replicate PCRs used. Some clones are missing from TCRdb's copy, which holds only in-frame ones; the method was immunoSEQ multiplex PCR. The data hold more than 2 million clones, with approximately 96% observed a single time. Sequenced material: naive CD4+ T cells sorted from blood. Stated subset: CD45RA+ positively selected. The TCR sequence derives from a man younger than 30 in good health. The chain links TRBV2 to TRBJ1-2; D gene unclear. CDR3: CASSEMGRGYTF. The DNA of the CDR3 is TGTGCCAGCAGTGAAATGGGAAGGGGCTACACCTTC.